This T cell receptor (beta chain) came from a study of cytomegalovirus exposure and HLA in healthy donors. Broader study findings: Per a prior analysis, the majority of TCR beta V segments were productive roughly 87% or roughly 30% of the time. TCR association rates varied by HLA locus in a later analysis, with DRB1 highest and HLA-C lowest.

PCR amplification relied on 60 Vbeta primers (plus 13 Jbeta primers). Sequenced by immunoSEQ multiplex PCR; TCRdb stores in-frame clones only, minus some. This table has over 55,000 clones, around 70% appearing once. Note on this clone: Its matching antigen is unknown.

The germline V and J ends were trimmed by 2 bases and 5 bases, with 12 bases remaining between them. The CDR3 runs 14 residues. Germline CDR1 reads SGHTA; CDR2 reads FQGNSA. This chain uses TRBV7-2 with TRBJ1-2; D not resolved. Sample: PBMCs. The sequence came from a middle-aged man in good health and CMV-seropositive. The CDR3 nucleotides are TGTGCCAGCAGCTTACTCGGGGTTGGGTATGGCTACACCTTC. This codes for CASSLLGVGYGYTF.